This TCR beta chain derives from a study of CXCR3-negative and CXCR3-positive naive CD8 T cells. Study as a whole: Collectively, the libraries yielded 140 million or so TRB reads in total, at about 1.5 +/- 0.3 million per library.

Concerning this clonotype itself: Its target is unknown.

The germline V gene encodes CDR1 MGHRA and CDR2 YSYEKL. This CDR3 region has 18 residues. CD45RO-CCR7+CD27+CD95- cells counted as naive CD8+ T cells. Via 5' RACE with UMI labels, TRB cDNA libraries were prepared. TCRdb reprocessed the 5' RACE reads, with one entry per CDR3 protein and no DNA. This table lists about 130,000 distinct CDR3 sequences. General study points: Relative to CXCR3-negative naive cells, CXCR3-positive naive cells had more hydrophobic TRB CDR3s.

The TCR was taken from a human donor in good health. Some clones in this sample may be carry-over from other donors' samples. Sequenced input: naive CXCR3+ CD8+ T cells from blood. Indicated subset: CD45RO-CCR7+CD27+CD95- naive CD8+ T cells expressing CXCR3 (TNR3+). V and J are TRBV4-1 and TRBJ1-5; no DNA is available, so the TRBD1 call from TCRdb remains unchecked. The CDR3 spells CASSQVGRLGGSNQPQHF.